These 27 T cell receptor beta chains were all obtained from the same sample, sequenced in a study of shared clonotypes between healthy human individuals (dated by TCRdb to 2019 to 2021). Library preparation employed the immunoSEQ multiplex PCR assay. Held by TCRdb, this immuneACCESS table contains in-frame sequences only and omits some clones. Under half of the omission traces to an unresolved V gene where checked; the cause of the rest is unknown. The sample contains 950,000 to 1,100,000 clones, about 80% of them found a single time. The ten largest clones represent around 0.61% of the sample. The specimen sequenced was memory CD4+ T cells from PBMCs. What this sample's cell subset or site label stands for: CD45RA-negative fraction. Source of these receptors: a young man in good health. Some clones in this sample may be carry-over from other donors' samples.

This rearrangement joins TRBV15 to TRBJ2-7; 9 bases line up with TRBD1. CDR1 and CDR2 (germline): LNHNV, YYDKDF (reference sequence). This CDR3 contains 14 residues. The J segment lost 7 bases and the V segment lost 1 base, leaving 5 bases of the junction unmatched. CDR3 in amino acids: CATSRGGQGWEQYF. CDR3 coding DNA: TGTGCCACCAGCAGAGGGGGACAGGGATGGGAGCAGTACTTC.

This clone was recorded once. The chain has TRBV4-3 and TRBJ2-7, with 7 nucleotides matching TRBD2. This CDR3 spans 15 amino acids. Unmatched junction bases numbered 8, after V lost 4 bases and J lost 2 bases. Looked up from germline, CDR1 is LGHNA and CDR2 is YSLEER. CDR3 coding DNA: TGCGCCAGCAGCCTGGGGGGGGACCAGCCCTACGAGCAGTACTTC. Amino acids: CASSLGGDQPYEQYF.

This clone was observed a handful of times. A far larger clone is only one base removed, so a read error is likely. The sample has other DNA sequences that encode this CDR3 too. The rearrangement links TRBV7-2 to TRBJ1-5, with a tentative D call TRBD1 (5 bases). The CDR3 is made up of 13 amino acids. V lost 0 bases to trimming and J lost 5 bases, with 5 bases between them. Germline CDR1 is SGHTA and CDR2 is FQGNSA. The CDR3 bases are TGTGCCAGCAGCTTAGCGGGGGATCAGCCCCAGCATTTT. It yields the protein CASSLAGDQPQHF.

The V and J genes are TRBV27 and TRBJ2-7; no reliable D call. V lost 2 bases to trimming and J lost 1 base, with 3 bases between them. This CDR3 region has 12 residues. Looked up from germline, CDR1 is MNHEY and CDR2 is SMNVEV (reference sequence). This chain's CDR3 is CASSLNSYEQYF. The DNA of the CDR3 is TGTGCCAGCAGTTTAAATTCCTACGAGCAGTACTTC.

Of note for this clone: A much larger clone lies one base from this, so it may be a read error. The chain links TRBV6-1 to TRBJ1-2; maybe TRBD1 (5 bases). The germline V gene has CDR1 MNHNS and CDR2 SASEGT. Trimming pared 3 bases from V and 6 bases from J, leaving 11 bases between. The CDR3 extends over 13 amino acids. CDR3 region: CASSEGSGNGYTF. DNA of the CDR3: TGTGCCAGCAGTGAGGGTTCAGGGAATGGCTACACCTTC.

This clone came up many times. The genes are TRBV14 and TRBJ2-1; 13 nucleotides line up with TRBD2. This CDR3 has 16 residues. Trimming cost V 4 bases and J 4 bases; bases outside gene matches: 4. Germline V CDR1 and CDR2: SGHDN, FVKESK. The CDR3 region is CASSRTSGGQYNEQFF. In DNA, the CDR3 is TGTGCCAGCAGCCGGACTAGCGGGGGCCAATACAATGAGCAGTTCTTC.

Comment on this clone: The same CDR3 arises from other DNA sequences in this sample as well. The V gene is TRBV4-2, the J gene TRBJ2-7; D assignment may be TRBD1 or TRBD2 (5 bases each). Germline V gene lookup returns CDR1 LGHNA and CDR2 YNFKEQ. The CDR3 totals 14 residues. V was pared by 1 base and J by 3 bases, with 10 bases between. CDR3 DNA sequence: TGTGCCAGCAGCCAAGGGGGTGGGGGCTACGAGCAGTACTTC. Protein sequence: CASSQGGGGYEQYF.

The DNA of the CDR3 is TGTGCCAGCAGCTTAGGCCAATCCAGCCAGCATTTT. Translating it yields CASSLGQSSQHF. The chain employs TRBV5-6 and TRBJ1-5; no clear D. CDR3 length equals 12 residues. V gave up 2 bases and J gave up 12 bases, with 12 bases separating them. Germline CDR1 and CDR2: SGHDT and YYEEEE.

This clone was detected once. This rearrangement joins TRBV28 to TRBJ2-2; 7 bases fit TRBD2. This CDR3 has 18 amino acids. Per the germline V gene, CDR1 is MDHEN and CDR2 is SYDVKM. Germline trimming cut 7 bases from V and 2 bases from J; bases unmatched to any gene: 16. The CDR3: CASIGQPGGRGNTGELFF. CDR3 DNA sequence: TGTGCCAGCATCGGCCAGCCCGGGGGGAGGGGTAACACCGGGGAGCTGTTTTTT. Supplemented by reference TRBV28 and TRBJ2-2, the full variable domain reads DVKVTQSSRYLVKRTGEKVFLECVQDMDHENMFWYRQDPGLGLRLIYFSYDVKMKEKGDIPEGYSVSREKKERFSLILESASTNQTSMYLCASIGQPGGRGNTGELFFGEGSRLTVL.

The rearrangement uses TRBV9 and TRBJ2-3, with D maybe TRBD2 (5 bases). CDR1 is SGDLS and CDR2 is YYNGEE in the germline V gene. Trimming took off 0 bases at V and 5 bases at J, with 10 bases between the two ends. The CDR3 consists of 14 residues. In DNA form, the CDR3 reads TGTGCCAGCAGCGTAGGGGGAGCAGGAGATACGCAGTATTTT. Translated, it gives CASSVGGAGDTQYF.

The chain links TRBV14 to TRBJ1-4; D is ambiguous. Germline assignment: CDR1 SGHDN and CDR2 FVKESK. Trimming pared 0 bases from V and 5 bases from J, leaving 13 bases between. CDR3 size: 16 residues. CDR3 region: CASSQDLPGVNEKLFF. The CDR3 DNA reads as TGTGCCAGCAGCCAAGATCTGCCAGGAGTAAATGAAAAACTGTTTTTT. Full variable domain (remainder filled in from reference TRBV14 and TRBJ1-4): EAGVTQFPSHSVIEKGQTVTLRCDPISGHDNLYWYRRVMGKEIKFLLHFVKESKQDESGMPNNRFLAERTGGTYSTLKVQPAELEDSGVYFCASSQDLPGVNEKLFFGSGTQLSVL.

Comment on this clone: Other DNA sequences in the same sample also yield this CDR3. The genes are TRBV7-2 and TRBJ1-2; 7 nucleotides match TRBD1. Trimming took 5 bases from V and 3 from J; bases not matched to a gene: 3. Germline-derived CDR1 and CDR2 are SGHTA and FQGNSA. This CDR3 comprises 13 residues. This chain's CDR3 is CASSPDRDYGYTF. Written as DNA, the CDR3 is TGTGCCAGCAGCCCCGACAGGGACTATGGCTACACCTTC. Looking up the rest from reference TRBV7-2 and TRBJ1-2 gives the full variable domain: GAGVSQSPSNKVTEKGKDVELRCDPISGHTALYWYRQSLGQGLEFLIYFQGNSAPDKSGLPSDRFSAERTGGSVSTLTIQRTQQEDSAVYLCASSPDRDYGYTFGSGTRLTVV.

CDR3 DNA sequence: TGTGCCAGCAGTTTATCGTCTTCCTGGCTAGCGGGACCCGGGGAGCTGTTTTTT. Protein sequence: CASSLSSSWLAGPGELFF. The rearrangement links TRBV27 to TRBJ2-2, with 9 bases identical to TRBD2. CDR3 length: 18 residues. The V gene end was trimmed by 0 bases and the J gene end by 6 bases; junction bases not matched to a gene: 11. Germline V gives CDR1 MNHEY, CDR2 SMNVEV (reference sequence).

The rearrangement joins TRBV29-1 to TRBJ1-4; D uncertain. This CDR3 has 13 residues. V dropped 6 bases and J dropped 8 bases, with 16 bases sitting between them. In germline, CDR1 is SQVTM, CDR2 ANQGSEA. The CDR3: CSVIPGVGEKLFF. CDR3 coding DNA: TGCAGCGTCATTCCTGGAGTAGGGGAAAAACTGTTTTTT.

This clone was found once. The chain is built from TRBV11-3 and TRBJ2-5; 8 bases line up with TRBD1. From germline, CDR1 is SGHNT and CDR2 YENEEA. The CDR3 loop spans 14 amino acids. The trim removed 5 bases at V and 5 bases at J, leaving 7 bases unmatched. Here the CDR3 reads CASSRPGGSETQYF. For the CDR3, the DNA is TGTGCCAGCAGCAGACCAGGGGGCAGTGAGACCCAGTACTTC.

This clone was counted at least ten times. The gene calls are TRBV29-1 and TRBJ1-3; the match to TRBD1 covers 7 bases. The germline CDR1 and CDR2 sequences are SQVTM and ANQGSEA. The V segment lost 3 bases and the J segment 4 bases; nucleotides outside the gene matches: 6. This CDR3 region has 14 residues. CDR3 coding DNA: TGCAGCGTTGAGTCGGCAGGGGGAGGAAACACCATATATTTT. Amino acids: CSVESAGGGNTIYF.

This clone was counted a few times. Here the CDR3 DNA reads TGTGCCAGCATCAGATGGGGGGATGAGCAGTTCTTC. It yields the protein CASIRWGDEQFF. V is TRBV7-9 and J is TRBJ2-1; possible D gene TRBD2, 6 bases. The CDR3 extends over 12 amino acids. The V gene's germline CDR1 is SEHNR and CDR2 FQNEAQ (reference sequence). The V and J ends lost 7 bases and 8 bases respectively, with 12 bases between them.

This chain joins TRBV13 and TRBJ2-3; D call uncertain. The CDR3 consists of 13 residues. Germline V gives CDR1 PRHDT, CDR2 FYEKMQ (reference sequence). Trimming stripped 5 bases from V and 1 base from J, with 7 bases between. CDR3 region: CASSDTRTDTQYF. CDR3 sequence (DNA): TGTGCCAGCAGCGACACGCGCACAGATACGCAGTATTTT.

The chain links TRBV11-2 to TRBJ2-7, with 10 nucleotides matching TRBD2. Trimming removed 2 bases from V and 2 bases from J; junction bases left unmatched: 3. Germline V CDR1 and CDR2: SGHAT, FQNNGV. The CDR3 runs to 15 residues. This chain's CDR3 is CASSLYSGRTYEQYF. The CDR3 DNA is TGTGCCAGCAGCTTATATAGCGGGAGGACCTACGAGCAGTACTTC.

The table lists this clone with many counts. V and J are TRBV27 and TRBJ1-2; tentative D call: TRBD1 (5 bases). V lost 3 bases and J lost 4, with 12 bases in between. CDR3 length: 14 residues. Per germline, CDR1 MNHEY and CDR2 SMNVEV (reference sequence). In nucleotides, the CDR3 is TGTGCCAGCAGTTTTCGAGGGGCGAGCTATGGCTACACCTTC. Translated: CASSFRGASYGYTF.

The V and J genes are TRBV7-8 and TRBJ1-4, with D perhaps matching TRBD1 (6 bases). CDR1 and CDR2 (germline): SGHVS, FQNEAQ. The length of the CDR3 is 13 residues. V was cut by 3 bases and J by 8 bases, with 10 bases left in between. The CDR3 is CASSLGRGEKLFF. As DNA, the CDR3 is TGTGCCAGCAGCTTGGGTAGGGGGGAAAAACTGTTTTTT.

The V and J genes are TRBV5-4 and TRBJ1-1; D gene ambiguous. Germline lookup yields CDR1 SGHNT and CDR2 YYREEE (reference sequence). CDR3 length equals 15 residues. Trimming left V 0 bases short and J 0 bases short, with 9 bases between. Written as DNA, the CDR3 is TGTGCCAGCAGCTTGGTAGGTGGAGTGAACACTGAAGCTTTCTTT. It codes for CASSLVGGVNTEAFF.

The rearrangement uses TRBV6-6 and TRBJ1-2; maybe TRBD1 (6 bases). Between the trimmed V and J ends, which lost 5 bases and 6 bases, there was a span of 16 bases. CDR1 is MNHNY and CDR2 is SVGAGI in the germline V gene (reference sequence). This CDR3 region has 14 residues. DNA for the CDR3: TGTGCCAGCAGTACCCTGGGGGCAGAGGATGGCTACACCTTC. This codes for CASSTLGAEDGYTF.

The gene calls are TRBV5-1 and TRBJ2-5; D gene unclear. The germline V gene encodes CDR1 SGHRS and CDR2 YFSETQ. Trimming took 4 bases from V and 4 from J, leaving 8 bases between them. This CDR3 has 12 amino acids. The DNA for the CDR3 is TGCGCCAGCAGCATCCCGGGAGAGACCCAGTACTTC. This encodes CASSIPGETQYF.

The chain is built from TRBV5-5 and TRBJ1-2, with TRBD1 matching 9 bases. CDR3 size: 16 residues. V shed 4 bases and J 2 bases; nucleotides not matched to a gene: 9. The germline gives CDR1 SGHKS, CDR2 YYEKEE (reference sequence). The CDR3 is CASSQVQGAGNYGYTF. In DNA, the CDR3 is TGTGCCAGCAGCCAGGTACAGGGGGCTGGGAACTATGGCTACACCTTC.

In the case of this clone: Other DNA sequences in the same sample also yield this CDR3. The rearrangement uses TRBV5-1 and TRBJ2-2; the match to TRBD2 covers 12 bases. The length of the CDR3 is 16 residues. Per germline, CDR1 SGHRS and CDR2 YFSETQ. The V gene end was trimmed by 4 bases and the J gene end by 2 bases; junction bases not matched to a gene: 3. Here the CDR3 reads CASSLLAGGNTGELFF. The CDR3 DNA is TGCGCCAGCAGCCTACTAGCGGGAGGTAACACCGGGGAGCTGTTTTTT.

The rearrangement joins TRBV9 to TRBJ2-1; 15 positions agree with TRBD2. Germline trimming cut 5 bases from V and 9 bases from J; bases unmatched to any gene: 9. The CDR3 contains 16 residues. Germline lookup yields CDR1 SGDLS and CDR2 YYNGEE. CDR3: CASSEGTSGRWVEQFF. The CDR3 DNA reads TGTGCCAGCAGTGAGGGGACTAGCGGGAGGTGGGTTGAGCAGTTCTTC.